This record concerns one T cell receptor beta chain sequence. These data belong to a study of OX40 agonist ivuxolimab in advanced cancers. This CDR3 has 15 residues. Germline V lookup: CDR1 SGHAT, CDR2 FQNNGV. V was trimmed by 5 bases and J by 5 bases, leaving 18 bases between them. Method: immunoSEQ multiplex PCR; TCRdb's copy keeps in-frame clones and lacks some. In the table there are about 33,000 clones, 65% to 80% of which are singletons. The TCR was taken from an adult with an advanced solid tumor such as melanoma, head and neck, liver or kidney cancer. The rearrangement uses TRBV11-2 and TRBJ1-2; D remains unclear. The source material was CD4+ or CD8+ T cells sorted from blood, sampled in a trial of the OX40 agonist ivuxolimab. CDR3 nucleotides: TGTGCCAGCAGCCGAGCGTGGGCCGCGGATTATGGCTACACCTTC. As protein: CASSRAWAADYGYTF.